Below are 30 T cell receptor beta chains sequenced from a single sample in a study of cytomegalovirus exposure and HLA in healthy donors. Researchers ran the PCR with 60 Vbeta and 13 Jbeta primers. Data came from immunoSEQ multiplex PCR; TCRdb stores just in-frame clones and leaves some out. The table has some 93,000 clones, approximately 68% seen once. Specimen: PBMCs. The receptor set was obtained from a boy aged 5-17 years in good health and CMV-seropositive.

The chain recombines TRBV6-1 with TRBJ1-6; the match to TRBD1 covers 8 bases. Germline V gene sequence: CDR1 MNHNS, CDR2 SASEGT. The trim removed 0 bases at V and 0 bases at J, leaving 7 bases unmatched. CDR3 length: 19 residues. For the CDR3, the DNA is TGTGCCAGCAGTGAAGCCGAAAGGACAGGGAGCTCCTATAATTCACCCCTCCACTTT. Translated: CASSEAERTGSSYNSPLHF.

CDR3 residues: CASSEREGTGELFF. The DNA for the CDR3 is TGTGCCAGCAGCGAGAGGGAAGGCACCGGGGAGCTGTTTTTT. V is TRBV5-4 and J is TRBJ2-2, with TRBD2 as a possible D gene (5 bases). The CDR3 has 14 residues. The V gene lost 4 bases and the J gene lost 4 bases, with 11 bases spanning the gap. CDR1 SGHNT and CDR2 YYREEE come from the germline V gene (reference sequence).

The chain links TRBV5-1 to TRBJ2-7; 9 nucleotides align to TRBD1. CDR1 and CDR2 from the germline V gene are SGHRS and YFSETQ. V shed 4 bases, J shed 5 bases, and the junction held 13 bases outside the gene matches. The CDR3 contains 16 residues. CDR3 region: CASSTWDRDGRDEQYF. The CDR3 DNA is TGCGCCAGCAGCACCTGGGACAGGGACGGGCGGGACGAGCAGTACTTC.

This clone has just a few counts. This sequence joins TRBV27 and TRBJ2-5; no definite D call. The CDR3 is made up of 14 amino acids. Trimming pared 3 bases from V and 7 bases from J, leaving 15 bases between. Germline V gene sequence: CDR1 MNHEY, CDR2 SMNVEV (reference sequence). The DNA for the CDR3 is TGTGCCAGCAGTTTGGTAGGCTTTAGAGGGACCCAGTACTTC. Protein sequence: CASSLVGFRGTQYF.

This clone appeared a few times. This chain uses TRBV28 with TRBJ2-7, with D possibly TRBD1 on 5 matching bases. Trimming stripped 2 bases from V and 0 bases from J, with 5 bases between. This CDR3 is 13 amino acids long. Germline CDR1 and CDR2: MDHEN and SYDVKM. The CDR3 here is CASSLDSSYEQYF. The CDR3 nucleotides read TGTGCCAGCAGTTTAGACAGCTCCTACGAGCAGTACTTC.

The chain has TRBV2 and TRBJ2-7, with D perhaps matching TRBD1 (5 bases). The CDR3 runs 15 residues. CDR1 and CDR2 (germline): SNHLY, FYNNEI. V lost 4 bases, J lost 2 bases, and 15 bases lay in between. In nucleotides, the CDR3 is TGTGCCAGCAGTGCAAGGGGTTACCCTACCTACGAGCAGTACTTC. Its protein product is CASSARGYPTYEQYF.

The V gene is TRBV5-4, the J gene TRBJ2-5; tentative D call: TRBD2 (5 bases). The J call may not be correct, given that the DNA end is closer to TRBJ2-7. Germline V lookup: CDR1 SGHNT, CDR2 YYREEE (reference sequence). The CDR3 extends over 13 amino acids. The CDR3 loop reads CASRAELYYEQYF. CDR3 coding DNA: TGTGCCAGCAGAGCGGAGCTGTATTACGAGCAGTACTTC.

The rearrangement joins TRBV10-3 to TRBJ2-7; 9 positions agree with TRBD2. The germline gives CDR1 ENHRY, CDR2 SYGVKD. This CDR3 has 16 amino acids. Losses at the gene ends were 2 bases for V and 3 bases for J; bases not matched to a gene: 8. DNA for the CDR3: TGTGCCATCAGTGAGCTTCTCGGGACTAGCCTCTACGAGCAGTACTTC. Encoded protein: CAISELLGTSLYEQYF.

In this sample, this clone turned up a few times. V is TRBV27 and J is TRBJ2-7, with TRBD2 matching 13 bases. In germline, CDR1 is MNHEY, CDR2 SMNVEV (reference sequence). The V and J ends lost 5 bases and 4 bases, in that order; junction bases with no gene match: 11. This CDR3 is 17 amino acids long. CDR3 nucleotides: TGTGCCAGCAGTGAGACTAGCGGGGGGCCCTATCCTTACGAGCAGTACTTC. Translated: CASSETSGGPYPYEQYF.

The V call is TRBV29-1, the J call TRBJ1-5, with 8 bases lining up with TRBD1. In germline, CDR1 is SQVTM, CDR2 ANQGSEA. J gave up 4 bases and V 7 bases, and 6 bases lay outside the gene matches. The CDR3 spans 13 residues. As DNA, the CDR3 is TGCAGCGCCGGACAGGGAGGGAATCAGCCCCAGCATTTT. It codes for CSAGQGGNQPQHF.

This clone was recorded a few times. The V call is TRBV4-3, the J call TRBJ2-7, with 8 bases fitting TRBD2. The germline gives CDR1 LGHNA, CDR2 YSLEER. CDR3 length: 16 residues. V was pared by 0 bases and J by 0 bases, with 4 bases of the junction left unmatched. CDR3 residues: CASSQDLAGYSYEQYF. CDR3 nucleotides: TGCGCCAGCAGCCAAGATCTAGCGGGTTACTCCTACGAGCAGTACTTC.

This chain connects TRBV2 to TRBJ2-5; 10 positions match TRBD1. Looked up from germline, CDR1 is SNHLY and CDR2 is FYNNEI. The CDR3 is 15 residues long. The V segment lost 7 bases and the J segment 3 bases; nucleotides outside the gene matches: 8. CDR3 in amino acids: CASTHRTGGEETQYF. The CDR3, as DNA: TGTGCCAGCACCCACCGGACAGGGGGAGAAGAGACCCAGTACTTC.

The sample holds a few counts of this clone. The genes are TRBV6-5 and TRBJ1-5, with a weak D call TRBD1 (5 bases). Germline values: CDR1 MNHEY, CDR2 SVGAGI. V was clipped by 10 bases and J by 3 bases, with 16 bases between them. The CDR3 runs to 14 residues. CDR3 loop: CATSNRGDNQPQHF. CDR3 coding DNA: TGTGCCACGTCGAATAGGGGCGACAATCAGCCCCAGCATTTT.

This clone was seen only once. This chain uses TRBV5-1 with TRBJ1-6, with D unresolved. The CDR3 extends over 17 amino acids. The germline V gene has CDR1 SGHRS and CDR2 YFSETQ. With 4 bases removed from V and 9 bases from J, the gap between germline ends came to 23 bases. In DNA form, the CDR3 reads TGCGCCAGCAGCCGGGGTGGACCCGAGATATGGGGTTCACCCCTCCACTTT. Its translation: CASSRGGPEIWGSPLHF.

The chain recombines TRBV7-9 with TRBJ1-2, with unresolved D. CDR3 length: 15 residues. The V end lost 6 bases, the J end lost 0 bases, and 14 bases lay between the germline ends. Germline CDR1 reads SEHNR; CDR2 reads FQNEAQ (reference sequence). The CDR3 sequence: CASSEWQASNYGYTF. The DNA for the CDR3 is TGTGCCAGCAGTGAGTGGCAGGCGTCTAACTATGGCTACACCTTC.

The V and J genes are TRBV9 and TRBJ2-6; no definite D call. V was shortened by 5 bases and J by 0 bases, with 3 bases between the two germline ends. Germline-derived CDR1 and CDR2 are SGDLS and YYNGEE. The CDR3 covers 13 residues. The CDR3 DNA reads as TGTGCCAGCAGTTACTCTGGGGCCAACGTCCTGACTTTC. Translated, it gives CASSYSGANVLTF.

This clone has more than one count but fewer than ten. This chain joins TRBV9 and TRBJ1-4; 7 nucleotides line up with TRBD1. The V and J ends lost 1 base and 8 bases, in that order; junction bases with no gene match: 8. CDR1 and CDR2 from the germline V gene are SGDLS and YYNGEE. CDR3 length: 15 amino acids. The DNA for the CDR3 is TGTGCCAGCAGCGTATCAACAGGGGTCGGCGAAAAACTGTTTTTT. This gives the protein CASSVSTGVGEKLFF. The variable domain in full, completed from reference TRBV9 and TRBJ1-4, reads DSGVTQTPKHLITATGQRVTLRCSPRSGDLSVYWYQQSLDQGLQFLIQYYNGEERAKGNILERFSAQQFPDLHSELNLSSLELGDSALYFCASSVSTGVGEKLFFGSGTQLSVL.

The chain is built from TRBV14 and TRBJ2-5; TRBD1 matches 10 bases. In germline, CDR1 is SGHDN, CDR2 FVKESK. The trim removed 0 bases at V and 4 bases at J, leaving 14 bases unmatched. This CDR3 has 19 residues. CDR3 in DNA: TGTGCCAGCAGCCAAGATTACGGGGACAGGGGAGGAGGAGGAGAGACCCAGTACTTC. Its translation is CASSQDYGDRGGGGETQYF.

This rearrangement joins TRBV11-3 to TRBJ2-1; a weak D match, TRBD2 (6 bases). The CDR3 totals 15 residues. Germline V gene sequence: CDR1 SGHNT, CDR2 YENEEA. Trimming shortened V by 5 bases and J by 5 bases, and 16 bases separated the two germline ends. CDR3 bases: TGTGCCAGCAGCGGTGGAGGGCAGCGAGACAATGAGCAGTTCTTC. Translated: CASSGGGQRDNEQFF.

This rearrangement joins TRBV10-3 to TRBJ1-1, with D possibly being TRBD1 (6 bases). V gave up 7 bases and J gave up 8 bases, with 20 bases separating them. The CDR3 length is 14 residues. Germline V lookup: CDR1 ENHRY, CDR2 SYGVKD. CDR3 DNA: TGTGCCATCACCGAGAACAGGGACCAACGGGAAGCTTTCTTT. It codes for CAITENRDQREAFF.

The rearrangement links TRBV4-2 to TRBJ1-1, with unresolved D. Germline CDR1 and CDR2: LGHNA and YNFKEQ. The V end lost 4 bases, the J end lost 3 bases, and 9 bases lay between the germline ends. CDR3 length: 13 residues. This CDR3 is CASSLHEDTEAFF. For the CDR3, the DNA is TGTGCCAGCAGCCTTCATGAGGACACTGAAGCTTTCTTT.

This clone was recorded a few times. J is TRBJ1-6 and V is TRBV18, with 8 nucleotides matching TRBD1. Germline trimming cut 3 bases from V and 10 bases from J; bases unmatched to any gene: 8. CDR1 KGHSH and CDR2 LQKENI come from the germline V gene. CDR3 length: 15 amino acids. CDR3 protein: CASSPRQGAKSPLHF. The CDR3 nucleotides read TGTGCCAGCTCACCGCGGCAGGGGGCAAAATCACCCCTCCACTTT.

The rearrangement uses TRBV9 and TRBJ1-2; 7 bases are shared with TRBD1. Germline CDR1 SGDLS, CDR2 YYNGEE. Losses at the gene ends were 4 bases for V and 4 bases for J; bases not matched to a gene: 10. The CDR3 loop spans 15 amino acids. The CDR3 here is CASSPRQGQGYGYTF. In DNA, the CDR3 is TGTGCCAGCAGCCCCCGACAGGGCCAGGGCTATGGCTACACCTTC.

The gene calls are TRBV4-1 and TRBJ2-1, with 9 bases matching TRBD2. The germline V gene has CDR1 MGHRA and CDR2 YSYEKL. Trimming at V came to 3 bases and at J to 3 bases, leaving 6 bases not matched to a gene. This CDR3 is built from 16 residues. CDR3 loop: CASSQLAGRLYNEQFF. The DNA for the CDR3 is TGCGCCAGCAGCCAGCTAGCGGGGCGACTCTACAATGAGCAGTTCTTC.

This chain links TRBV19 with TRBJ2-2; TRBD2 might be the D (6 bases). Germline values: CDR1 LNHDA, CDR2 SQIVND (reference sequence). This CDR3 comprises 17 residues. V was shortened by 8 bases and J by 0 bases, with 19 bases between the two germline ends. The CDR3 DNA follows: TGTGCCAGTCAACGTCAGATTAGCGGCACGAACACCGGGGAGCTGTTTTTT. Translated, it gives CASQRQISGTNTGELFF.

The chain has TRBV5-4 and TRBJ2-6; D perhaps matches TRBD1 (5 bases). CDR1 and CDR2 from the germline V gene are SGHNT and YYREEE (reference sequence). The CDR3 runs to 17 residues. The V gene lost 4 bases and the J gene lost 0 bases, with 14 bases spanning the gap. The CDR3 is CASSHLRTFSGANVLTF. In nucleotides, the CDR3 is TGTGCCAGCAGCCATCTGAGGACATTCTCTGGGGCCAACGTCCTGACTTTC.

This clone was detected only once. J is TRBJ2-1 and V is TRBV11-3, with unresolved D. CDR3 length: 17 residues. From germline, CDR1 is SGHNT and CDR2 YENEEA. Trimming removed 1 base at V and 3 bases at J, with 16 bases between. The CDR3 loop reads CASSLVFSESYYNEQFF. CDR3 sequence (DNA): TGTGCCAGCAGCTTAGTGTTTTCGGAGAGCTACTACAATGAGCAGTTCTTC. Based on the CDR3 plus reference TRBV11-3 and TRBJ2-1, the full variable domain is EAGVVQSPRYKIIEKKQPVAFWCNPISGHNTLYWYLQNLGQGPELLIRYENEEAVDDSQLPKDRFSAERLKGVDSTLKIQPAELGDSAVYLCASSLVFSESYYNEQFFGPGTRLTVL.

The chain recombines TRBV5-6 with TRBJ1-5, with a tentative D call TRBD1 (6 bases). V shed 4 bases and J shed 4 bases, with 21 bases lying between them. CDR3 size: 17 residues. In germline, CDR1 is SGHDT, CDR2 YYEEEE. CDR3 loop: CASSPYDSRGMNQPQHF. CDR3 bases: TGTGCCAGCAGCCCGTACGACAGCAGGGGTATGAATCAGCCCCAGCATTTT.

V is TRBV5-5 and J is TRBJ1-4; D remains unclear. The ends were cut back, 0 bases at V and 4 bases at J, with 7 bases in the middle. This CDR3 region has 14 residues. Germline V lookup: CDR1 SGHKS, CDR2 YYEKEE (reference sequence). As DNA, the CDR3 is TGTGCCAGCAGCTTGGGAGGTGTTAATGAAAAACTGTTTTTT. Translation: CASSLGGVNEKLFF.

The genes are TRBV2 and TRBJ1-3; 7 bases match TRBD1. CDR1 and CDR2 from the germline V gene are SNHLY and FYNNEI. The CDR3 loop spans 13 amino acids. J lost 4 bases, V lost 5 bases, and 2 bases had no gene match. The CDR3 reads CASSTGDGNTIYF. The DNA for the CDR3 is TGTGCCAGCAGTACAGGGGACGGAAACACCATATATTTT.